This entry describes one TCR beta chain. It lacks a known antigen. Base qualities are not provided; no much larger clone lies one nucleotide away. This record belongs to a study of blood T cell repertoires in COVID-19 (dated by TCRdb to between 2020 and 2021). Regarding the research as a whole: Samples from collaborators originated in the United States, Italy and Spain and spanned both the acute and convalescent phases of COVID-19. The material from the prospective study consisted of cDNA or gDNA derived from T cells, B-cell-depleted T cells, or PBMCs. Subjects who had been exposed to COVID-19, were actively infected with it, or had recovered from it provided the deeply sampled blood TCRbeta repertoires that made up the dataset. The repertoires were released in a freely available public database meant as a resource for research on the immune response to SARS-CoV-2. Samples were obtained from the ongoing ImmuneRACE study (first 160 participants) and from 1,254 subjects provided by 6 global collaborators. Nearly every sample came with metadata listing a de-identified subject ID, COVID-19 status, age in years and sex. Where HLA class I and class II types were available, the types were taken from metadata supplied by the sample provider, not from assay-based typing.

Broad study findings and their caveats: The amount of clinical and demographic metadata varied by source and participant and was provided uncurated.

The germline ends are 14 bases apart after V is trimmed by 0 bases and J by 0 bases. CDR1 ENHRY and CDR2 SYGVKD are derived from the germline V gene. Including cysteine and phenylalanine, the CDR3 has 17 amino acids. The entry retains the CDR3 DNA only, 51 bases that are in frame from base 1. TCRbeta CDR3 regions were amplified from genomic DNA using the immunoSEQ Assay, a bias-controlled multiplex PCR. On the study's bioinformatics: Nucleated cell counts per sample were estimated from amplification of reference gene primers within the assay. To quantify the absolute abundance of each unique TCRbeta CDR3 rearrangement, sequence reads were collapsed and filtered. For each sample, productive Simpson clonality was calculated as the square root of Simpson's diversity index across productive rearrangements. Held by TCRdb, this immuneACCESS table contains in-frame sequences only and omits some clones. Under half of the omission traces to an unresolved V gene where checked; the cause of the rest is unknown. V and J calls and clone size are copied from that table; D and trimming were computed from the DNA. The sample table contains fewer than 80,000 clones; only one count was recorded for roughly 90% of them. Of the sample, 15% to 20% is held by the ten largest clones.

Each collaborating institution followed its own protocols to collect whole blood in K2EDTA tubes. Collaborator samples were shipped for TCRbeta analysis as frozen whole blood, isolated PBMCs, or DNA extracted from either sample type. The rearranged segments are TRBV10-3 and TRBJ1-2; the D gene is possibly TRBD1, with 5 bases matching. The sequence was collected from a woman aged 80 or older with active or convalescent COVID-19. Sample: peripheral blood. In nucleotide form, the sequence is TGTGCCATCAGTGAGTCTGGGAGGGGAAGGACTAACTATGGCTACACCTTC. Its protein is CAISESGRGRTNYGYTF.